This record looks at one TCR beta chain sequence and its context. Its target antigen remains unknown. Within one base of it there is no much larger clone, and no base qualities were kept. This sample was included in a study of graft-versus-host responses after intestinal transplantation (dated by TCRdb to about 2021). A note on the overall study: Recipients received multivisceral, liver-intestinal, or isolated intestinal transplants. Every recipient was given anti-thymocyte globulin induction, then maintenance tacrolimus and steroids for roughly three years. Graft-versus-host and host-versus-graft alloreactive T cell clones were tracked in the graft, circulation and bone marrow after intestinal transplantation using bulk TCR-beta CDR3 sequencing. To identify alloreactive clones, pre-transplant mixed lymphocyte reaction products were sequenced and compared with unstimulated pre-transplant donor and recipient T cells. The cohort enrolled some 23 intestinal transplant recipients, one of whom was a retransplant, and 3 patients without pretransplant specimens were excluded. Donor T cell macrochimerism was defined as a peak of at least 4% donor T cells among recipient peripheral blood mononuclear cells. Instead of going to the commercial service, samples from a few later patients were sequenced in-house on an Illumina MiSeq and processed with MiXCR. Overall study results and their limits: Patients with donor T cell macrochimerism had high GvH to HvG T cell clonal ratios in their allografts. Conclusions were limited by the relatively low number and heterogeneity of intestinal transplant patients. Early after transplant, peak levels of circulating GvH clones were associated with declines in HvG clones. GvH clones turned up in recipient bone marrow, with some appearing earlier in ileal mucosa or blood, a pattern consistent with an intestinal mucosal origin.

Sample time point, as interpreted from the label and publication: cells obtained before transplantation from donor or recipient. CD3+CD4+ and CD3+CD8+ populations were FACS-sorted from unstimulated pre-transplant donor and recipient cells taken from spleen or lymph nodes. The library was produced with the immunoSEQ multiplex PCR assay. For most patients, genomic DNA was isolated using the Qiagen DNeasy Blood and Tissue Kit and was shipped frozen to Adaptive Biotechnologies for TCR sequencing. High-throughput TCR-beta CDR3 sequencing of genomic DNA from most patients was performed by Adaptive Biotechnologies. Per the original workflow: TCR sequencing data were retrieved from Adaptive's ImmunoSEQ software for 15 to 20 patients, whereas three other patients were processed with MiXCR and VDJtools. To correct CD4 versus CD8 sorting errors, sequences present in both subsets at a frequency ratio below 5:1 were removed. CDR3 nucleotide sequences shared between donor and recipient were removed because their origin could not be assigned. At least 2-fold expansion over unstimulated cells and a minimum CFSE-low frequency of 0.002% (template counts) or 0.001% (read counts) were required for clones to be classified as alloreactive. Mappable clones were those detected in sequenced pre-transplant spleen, lymph node, or MLR CFSE-low populations of the donor or recipient. The cumulative frequency of alloreactive clones was calculated as a percentage of all sequences, weighted by copy number. TCRdb mirrors the immuneACCESS table, restricted to in-frame sequences. Some clones are absent from its copies; in checked studies, under half trace to an unresolved V gene, and the reason for the others is unknown. That table gives V, J and clone size, and the DNA gave D and trimming. The sample table contains tens of thousands of clones; only one count was recorded for around 89% of them. In total, the top ten clones hold about 4.3% of the sample.

The CDR3 contains 16 residues, cysteine and phenylalanine counted. Just CDR3 DNA is preserved here, 48 bases in frame from base 1. V is pared back by 2 bases and J by 3 bases, with 15 bases lying between the germline termini. The germline V gene gives CDR1 as SNHLY and CDR2 as FYNNEI. This material consisted of unstimulated CD8+ T cells sorted from spleen or lymph node cells, taken before transplant. The TCR sequence derives from a human donor who was the organ donor for an intestinal transplant. The V gene is TRBV2 and the J gene is TRBJ2-3; TRBD2 is possibly the D segment (7 matching bases). The bases are TGTGCCAGCAGTGAACTTGAGGGGGGGCCAACAGATACGCAGTATTTT. This gives the protein CASSELEGGPTDTQYF.